This T cell receptor (beta chain) emerged from a study of CD8 T cells in ankylosing spondylitis. This clonotype was counted many times. Its antigen is as yet unknown. Study-wide findings and caveats: The study identified a TCR beta motif of roughly eight highly homologous variants that appeared characteristic of ankylosing spondylitis blood. In peripheral blood, disease-linked CD8+ clones occurred at relatively low frequencies. Disease-linked clones were reportedly significantly enriched in matched ankylosing spondylitis synovial fluid.

Each CDR3 protein is one row after TCRdb ran MiXCR on the 5' RACE reads. Of around 250,000 distinct CDR3 sequences listed, about 11% are singletons. Germline CDR1 MNHEY, CDR2 SVGEGT. The CDR3 is 15 amino acids. V was pared by 1 base and J by 3 bases, with 10 bases between. The sequence derives from a male donor with ankylosing spondylitis or in good health (not recorded which). The rearrangement uses TRBV6-2 or TRBV6-3 and TRBJ2-1; D call uncertain. The specimen was blood, either unsorted or a sorted T cell fraction (not recorded which). The CDR3 sequence: CASSYWARFYNEQFF. The DNA for the CDR3 is TGTGCCAGCAGTTACTGGGCTAGGTTCTACAATGAGCAGTTCTTC.